The sequence of this TCR beta chain was determined in a study of shared clonotypes between healthy human individuals. Study details: Every donor yielded three CD4 naive, three CD4 memory, two CD8 naive and one CD8 memory plate. Study findings and constraints: Naive subsets generally exceeded memory subsets in estimated richness.

With 3 bases removed from V and 4 bases from J, the gap between germline ends came to 9 bases. The CDR3 runs to 13 residues. Per germline, CDR1 SEHNR and CDR2 FQNEAQ (reference sequence). Terminally differentiated effector memory CD45RA+ cells were excluded by CCR7 positive selection of CD45RO-negative cells. This clone appeared once. Its antigen is unknown. Clones were sequenced by immunoSEQ multiplex PCR, and TCRdb holds only the in-frame ones, with some missing. The sample lists about 650,000 clones, roughly 95% occurring once. The sequenced sample was naive CD8+ T cells sorted from blood. The origin of this receptor is a woman aged 25 to 39 in good health. This chain connects TRBV7-9 to TRBJ1-1; D is possibly TRBD1 (5 bases). DNA for the CDR3: TGTGCCAGCAGCTTTATGGGGGGCACTGAAGCTTTCTTT. Encoded protein: CASSFMGGTEAFF.